This TCR beta chain originates from a study of T-cell reconstitution after alpha-beta-depleted transplantation in children. The CDR3 has 13 residues. Trimming took 4 bases from V and 5 from J, leaving 11 bases between them. Germline CDR1 and CDR2: MDHEN and SYDVKM. Unique molecular identifiers were incorporated during preparation of the TCRbeta library. MiXCR, applied by TCRdb to the PCR reads, yields one record per CDR3 protein. The table records about 640,000 distinct CDR3 sequences, approximately 17% of them present only once. The source was PBMCs from the stem cell graft donor, collected from the stem cell graft. The chain has TRBV28 and TRBJ2-5, with D unresolved. This sequence originates from a human donor who donated a stem cell graft to a child with acute myeloid leukemia. CDR3 region: CASSSSVPETQYF. The CDR3 nucleotides read TGTGCCAGCAGTTCCTCAGTCCCGGAGACCCAGTACTTC.